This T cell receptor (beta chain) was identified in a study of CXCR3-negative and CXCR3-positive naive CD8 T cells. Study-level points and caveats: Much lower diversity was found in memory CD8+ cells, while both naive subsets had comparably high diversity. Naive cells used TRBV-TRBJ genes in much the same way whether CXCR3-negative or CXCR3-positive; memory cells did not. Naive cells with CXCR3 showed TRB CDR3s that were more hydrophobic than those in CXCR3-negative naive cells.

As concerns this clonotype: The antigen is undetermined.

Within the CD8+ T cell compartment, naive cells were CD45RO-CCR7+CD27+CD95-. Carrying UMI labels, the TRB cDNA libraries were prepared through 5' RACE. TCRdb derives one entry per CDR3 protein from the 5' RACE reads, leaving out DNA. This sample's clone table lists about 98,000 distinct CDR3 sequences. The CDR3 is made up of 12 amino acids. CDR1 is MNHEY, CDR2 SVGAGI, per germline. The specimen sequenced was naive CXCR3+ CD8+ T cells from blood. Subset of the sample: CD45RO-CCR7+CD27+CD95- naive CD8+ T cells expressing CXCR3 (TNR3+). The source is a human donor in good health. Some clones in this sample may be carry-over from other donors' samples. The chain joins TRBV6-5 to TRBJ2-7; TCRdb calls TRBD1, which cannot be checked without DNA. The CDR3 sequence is CAGGPTAYEQYF.